This TCR beta chain was captured by sequencing in a study of CD8+ T cells in alopecia areata. Sequencing used cDNA as its template, made by extracting RNA and reverse transcribing it. TCRdb's copy holds only in-frame clones and misses some; the assay was immunoSEQ multiplex PCR. The sample yields 90,000 to 150,000 clones, roughly 66% seen once. Regarding the study as a whole: Resident alphabeta T-cell populations of normal skin are likewise subject to sequencing in scalp samples. Researchers reported that TCR sharing among patients proved less clear than in mice, possibly HLA-linked. Normal scalp had lower clonality than lesional scalp, with alopecia totalis/universalis lesions showing this most strongly.

This clone has just one count. Its antigen is still unknown. Sorted out of PBMCs were CD4+ T cells and CD8+ T cells. Germline CDR1 reads MGHRA; CDR2 reads YSYEKL. Between the trimmed V and J ends, which lost 0 bases and 14 bases, there was a span of 14 bases. This CDR3 has 14 residues. This clonotype was obtained from a human donor in good health. Sequencing used CD4+ T cells sorted from blood. The J gene is TRBJ1-6, the V gene TRBV4-1; the D is unclear. CDR3 protein: CASSQEQRYGTLHF. CDR3 in DNA: TGCGCCAGCAGCCAAGAACAGCGGTACGGGACCCTCCACTTT.